The entry below describes one T cell receptor (beta chain). Its antigen remains undetermined. No much larger clone is present one base from it, and per-base qualities are unavailable. Using the deep immunoSEQ assay, TCR CDR3 regions were amplified from genomic DNA by multiplex PCR. Genomic DNA extracted from each cell subset was distributed evenly over all wells of several immunoSEQ 96-well plates, and each plate served as one replicate. For unsorted PBMC, roughly 0.3 ug genomic DNA, equal to 30,000 or so T cell genomes, was loaded into each replicate PCR. Genomic DNA from unsorted PBMC was sequenced over ten immunoSEQ deep assay plates. The purified libraries were quantified using a Qubit 3.0 fluorometer, sized with a Bioanalyzer 2100, and then quantified again using the KAPA Library Quantification kit. Every immunoSEQ 96-well plate was sequenced on a separate single-read 150-cycle Illumina NextSeq 550 flow cell. Under the source paper's analysis protocol: The immunoSEQ output contained only junctional sequences without quality scores, so filtering could not match that applied to full-length reads. To assign V/J genes and CDR3, sequences were annotated against IMGT germline references using PyIR, a Python wrapper for IgBLAST v1.9. Reads with weak V/J assignments (E-value above 1e-6), missing CDR3, stop codons, out-of-frame junctions, or ambiguous translated residues were removed. V3J clonotypes were defined as sequences sharing an identical inferred V gene, J gene, and CDR3 amino acid sequence. Percentage overlap between repertoires was computed as shared unique clonotypes divided by the size of the smaller repertoire. RTK rarefaction, the Chao1 estimator, and Recon v2.1 estimates of unobserved clonotypes were used to assess repertoire richness. Held by TCRdb, this immuneACCESS table contains in-frame sequences only and omits some clones. Under half of the omission traces to an unresolved V gene where checked; the cause of the rest is unknown. The DNA was the basis for D and trimming; V, J and clone size are from that table. Counted in this sample were approximately 500,000 clones; about 75% of them appeared once. Around 12% of the sample belongs to the ten largest clones.

Donors were healthy HIV-negative adults with no recently reported acute infections or vaccinations. Every donor was a Caucasian adult living in Nashville, Tennessee, USA. For unsorted samples, around 90 million PBMCs were counted, and genomic DNA was extracted using the QIAamp DNA Blood Mini kit. Blood was obtained by leukapheresis, after which PBMCs were separated by Ficoll-Histopaque density gradient centrifugation and cryopreserved in liquid nitrogen vapor phase. From cysteine to phenylalanine, the CDR3 is 17 amino acids long. The retained sequence is limited to the CDR3, 51 bases, with the frame set at the first base. V loses 2 bases at its end and J loses 4 bases; junction bases beyond the gene matches: 10. From the germline V gene (reference sequence), CDR1 is GTSNPN and CDR2 is SVGIG. These data come from a study of shared clonotypes between healthy human individuals (dated by TCRdb to 2018 to 2021). As for the study more broadly: The cohort included a few men and two women between 18 and 49 years of age. Each donor's leukapheresis produced roughly between about 0.9 and 9.5 billion PBMCs. To estimate repertoire size and how much clonotypes are shared between individuals, the study performed deep sequencing of blood TCR repertoires from 4 to 6 healthy adults. To increase sequencing depth and limit assay-specific biases, TCR repertoire library preparation and sequencing were carried out by different laboratories using diverse techniques. Paper-wide results and their limitations: Based on pairwise subsampling, the degree of clonotype sharing among donors was expected to be affected by sequencing depth. Because the study included a small number of donors, the genetic and exposure-history diversity represented was limited. Only blood was sampled, and tissue TCR repertoires likely differ from those in blood.

The TCR originated in a woman in her thirties or forties in good health. Some clones in this sample may be carry-over from other donors' samples. The sequencing sample was made of PBMCs. The chain couples TRBV30 to TRBJ2-3, and 12 bases in between align with TRBD2. In nucleotides, the sequence is TGTGCCTGGAGTACACGACAGCGACTAGCGGGAGCAGATACGCAGTATTTT. It specifies CAWSTRQRLAGADTQYF. Reference TRBV30 and TRBJ2-3 genes cover what lies past the CDR3, so the full variable domain is SQTIHQWPATLVQPVGSPLSLECTVEGTSNPNLYWYRQAAGRGLQLLFYSVGIGQISSEVPQNLSASRPQDRQFILSSKKLLLSDSGFYLCAWSTRQRLAGADTQYFGPGTRLTVL.